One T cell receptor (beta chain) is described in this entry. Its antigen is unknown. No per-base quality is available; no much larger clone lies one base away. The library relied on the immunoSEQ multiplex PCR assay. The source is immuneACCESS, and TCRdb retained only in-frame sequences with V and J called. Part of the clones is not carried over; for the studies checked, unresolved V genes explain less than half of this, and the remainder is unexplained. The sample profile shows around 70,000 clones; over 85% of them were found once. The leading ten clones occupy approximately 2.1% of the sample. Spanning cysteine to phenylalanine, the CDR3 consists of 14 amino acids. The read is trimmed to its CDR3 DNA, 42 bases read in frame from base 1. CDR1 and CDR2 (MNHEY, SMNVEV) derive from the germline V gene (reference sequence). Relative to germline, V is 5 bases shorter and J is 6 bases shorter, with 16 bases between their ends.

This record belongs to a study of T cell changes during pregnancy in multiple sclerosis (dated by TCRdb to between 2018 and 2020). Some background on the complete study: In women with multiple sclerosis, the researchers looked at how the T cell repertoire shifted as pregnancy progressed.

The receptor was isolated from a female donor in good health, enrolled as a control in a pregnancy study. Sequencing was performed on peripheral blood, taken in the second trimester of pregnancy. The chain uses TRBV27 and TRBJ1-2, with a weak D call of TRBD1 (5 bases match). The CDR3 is CASSPPGGLDGYTF. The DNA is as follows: TGTGCCAGCAGTCCCCCTGGGGGACTAGATGGCTACACCTTC.